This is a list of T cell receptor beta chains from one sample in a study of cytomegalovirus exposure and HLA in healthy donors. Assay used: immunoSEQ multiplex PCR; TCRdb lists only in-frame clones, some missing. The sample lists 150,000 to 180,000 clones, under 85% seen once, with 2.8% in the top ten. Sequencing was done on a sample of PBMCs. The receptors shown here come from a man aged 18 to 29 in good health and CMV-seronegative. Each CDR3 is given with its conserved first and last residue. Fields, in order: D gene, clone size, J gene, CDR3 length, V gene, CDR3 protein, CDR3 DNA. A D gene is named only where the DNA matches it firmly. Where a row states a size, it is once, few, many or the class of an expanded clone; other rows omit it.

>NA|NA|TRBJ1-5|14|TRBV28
CASSWYTSNQPQHF
TGTGCCAGCAGTTGGTACACTAGCAATCAGCCCCAGCATTTT
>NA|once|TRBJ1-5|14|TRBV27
CASSFTGLNQPQHF
TGTGCCAGCAGTTTCACAGGTTTAAATCAGCCCCAGCATTTT
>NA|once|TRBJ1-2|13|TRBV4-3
CASSQDQGWGYTF
TGCGCCAGCAGCCAAGACCAGGGGTGGGGCTACACCTTC
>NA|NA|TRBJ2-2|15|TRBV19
CASSRGGASTGELFF
TGTGCCAGTAGTAGGGGGGGCGCGAGCACCGGGGAGCTGTTTTTT
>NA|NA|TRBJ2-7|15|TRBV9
CASSAPGTHSYEQYF
TGTGCCAGCAGCGCCCCCGGGACACACTCCTACGAGCAGTACTTC
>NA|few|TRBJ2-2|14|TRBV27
CASSLGQNTGELFF
TGTGCCAGCAGTTTAGGACAGAACACCGGGGAGCTGTTTTTT
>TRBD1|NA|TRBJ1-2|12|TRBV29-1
CSVTGGHRGYTF
TGCAGCGTTACAGGGGGCCATAGGGGCTACACCTTC
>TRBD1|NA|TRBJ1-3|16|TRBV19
CASSLDRGASGNTIYF
TGTGCCAGTTCCTTGGACAGGGGGGCGTCTGGAAACACCATATATTTT
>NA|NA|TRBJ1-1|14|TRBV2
CASNLGGVITEAFF
TGTGCCAGCAACTTAGGGGGGGTGATCACTGAAGCTTTCTTT
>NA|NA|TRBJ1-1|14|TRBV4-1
CASSTRAGSTEAFF
TGTGCCAGCAGCACCCGCGCAGGGTCTACTGAAGCTTTCTTT
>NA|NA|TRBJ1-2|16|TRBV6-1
CASSQASTGGVGGYTF
TGTGCCAGCAGTCAAGCGAGCACCGGGGGGGTCGGGGGCTACACCTTC
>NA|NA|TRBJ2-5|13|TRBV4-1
CASSQGRVETQYF
TGCGCCAGCAGCCAAGGCAGGGTAGAGACCCAGTACTTC
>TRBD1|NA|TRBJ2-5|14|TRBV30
CAWRNSGGAETQYF
TGTGCCTGGAGGAATTCAGGGGGCGCCGAGACCCAGTACTTC
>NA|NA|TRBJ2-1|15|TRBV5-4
CASSLGTLNGNEQFF
TGTGCCAGCAGCTTAGGGACATTGAATGGGAATGAGCAGTTCTTC
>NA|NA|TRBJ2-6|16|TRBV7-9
CASSSPLISGANGLTF
TGTGCCAGCAGCTCCCCCTTAATCTCTGGGGCCAACGGCCTGACTTTC
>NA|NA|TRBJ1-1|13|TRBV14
CASSLIMNTEAFF
TGTGCCAGCAGCCTAATTATGAACACTGAAGCTTTCTTT
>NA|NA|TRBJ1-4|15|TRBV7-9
CASSSSRVANEKLFF
TGTGCCAGCAGCTCCTCCAGGGTGGCTAATGAAAAACTGTTTTTT
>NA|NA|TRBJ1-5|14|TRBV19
CASRTVGGHQPQHF
TGTGCCAGTAGGACAGTAGGCGGTCATCAGCCCCAGCATTTT
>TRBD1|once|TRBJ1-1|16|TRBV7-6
CASSSGQGAGGTEAFF
TGTGCCAGCAGCTCCGGACAGGGGGCTGGAGGAACTGAAGCTTTCTTT
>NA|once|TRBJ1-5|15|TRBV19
CASAKDYTGWEPQHF
TGTGCCAGTGCCAAAGACTATACCGGGTGGGAGCCCCAGCATTTT
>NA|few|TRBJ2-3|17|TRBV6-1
CASSEGDSPRGTDTQYF
TGTGCCAGCAGTGAAGGGGACTCCCCACGGGGCACAGATACGCAGTATTTT
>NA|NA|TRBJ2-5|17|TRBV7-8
CASSLPRGARGGEAQYF
TGTGCCAGCAGCCTACCTCGGGGGGCGCGGGGAGGGGAGGCCCAGTACTTC
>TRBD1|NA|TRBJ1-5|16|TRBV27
CASSLRRTGENQPQHF
TGTGCCAGCAGTTTAAGGCGGACAGGGGAGAATCAGCCCCAGCATTTT
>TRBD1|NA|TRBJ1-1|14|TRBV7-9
CASSTRTGNTEAFF
TGTGCCAGCAGCACCCGGACAGGGAACACTGAAGCTTTCTTT
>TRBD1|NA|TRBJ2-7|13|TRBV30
CAWGLGQGTEQYF
TGTGCCTGGGGGCTGGGACAGGGAACCGAGCAGTACTTC
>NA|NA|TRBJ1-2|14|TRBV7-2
CASSQRGGDHGYTF
TGTGCCAGCAGCCAAAGGGGGGGGGATCACGGCTACACCTTC
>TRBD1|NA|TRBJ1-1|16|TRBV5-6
CASSWSPTGTSTEAFF
TGTGCCAGCAGCTGGTCCCCGACAGGGACGAGCACTGAAGCTTTCTTT
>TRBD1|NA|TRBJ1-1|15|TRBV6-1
CASSPRGDRNTEAFF
TGTGCCAGCAGTCCTAGGGGGGACAGGAACACTGAAGCTTTCTTT
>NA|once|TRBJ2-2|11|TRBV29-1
CSGRVTGELFF
TGCAGCGGCCGGGTCACCGGGGAGCTGTTTTTT
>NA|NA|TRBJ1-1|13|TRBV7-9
CASSREGQTEAFF
TGTGCCAGCAGCAGGGAGGGCCAGACTGAAGCTTTCTTT
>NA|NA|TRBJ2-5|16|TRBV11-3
CASSSDATTRKETQYF
TGTGCCAGCAGTTCCGATGCCACGACAAGGAAGGAGACCCAGTACTTC
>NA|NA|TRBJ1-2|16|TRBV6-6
CASSYSGAPRADGYTF
TGTGCCAGCAGTTACTCAGGGGCACCGCGAGCTGATGGCTACACCTTC
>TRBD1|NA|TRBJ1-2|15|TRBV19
CASSMMAGGHYGYTF
TGTGCCAGTAGTATGATGGCAGGGGGGCACTATGGCTACACCTTC
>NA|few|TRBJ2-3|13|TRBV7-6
CASSRTRTDTQYF
TGTGCCAGCAGCCGGACTCGCACAGATACGCAGTATTTT
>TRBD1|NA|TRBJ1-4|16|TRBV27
CASSLSQGAPNEKLFF
TGTGCCAGCAGTTTATCGCAGGGGGCCCCAAATGAAAAACTGTTTTTT
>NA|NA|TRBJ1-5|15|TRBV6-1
CASSEWEAGNQPQHF
TGTGCCAGCAGTGAATGGGAGGCGGGCAATCAGCCCCAGCATTTT
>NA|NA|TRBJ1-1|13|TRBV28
CASCAGTPPEAFF
TGTGCCAGCTGCGCCGGGACTCCTCCTGAAGCTTTCTTT
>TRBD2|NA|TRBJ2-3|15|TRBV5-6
CASSLAGPTGDTQYF
TGTGCCAGCAGTCTAGCGGGGCCCACAGGGGATACGCAGTATTTT
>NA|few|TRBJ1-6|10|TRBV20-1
CSARKTVLHF
TGCAGTGCTAGGAAGACAGTCCTCCACTTT
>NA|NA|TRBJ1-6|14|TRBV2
CASTGDSYNSPLHF
TGTGCCAGCACAGGGGACTCCTATAATTCACCCCTCCACTTT
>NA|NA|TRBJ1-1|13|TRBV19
CASSTQENTEAFF
TGTGCCAGTAGTACGCAGGAGAACACTGAAGCTTTCTTT
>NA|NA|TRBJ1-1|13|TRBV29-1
CSVARQGNTEAFF
TGCAGCGTTGCCCGGCAGGGCAACACTGAAGCTTTCTTT
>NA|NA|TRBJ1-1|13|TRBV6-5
CASSGLLNTEAFF
TGTGCCAGCAGTGGCCTTTTGAACACTGAAGCTTTCTTT
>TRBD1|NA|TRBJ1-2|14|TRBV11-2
CASSLEDRADGYTF
TGTGCCAGCAGCTTAGAGGACAGGGCGGATGGCTACACCTTC
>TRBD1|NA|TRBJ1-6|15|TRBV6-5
CASSYSPQGVSPLHF
TGTGCCAGCAGTTACTCGCCACAGGGGGTCTCACCCCTCCACTTT
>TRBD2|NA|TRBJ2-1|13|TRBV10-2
CASRAGNYNEQFF
TGCGCCAGCAGAGCGGGGAACTACAATGAGCAGTTCTTC
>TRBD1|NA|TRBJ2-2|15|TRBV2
CASSEGQGGTGELFF
TGTGCCAGCAGTGAGGGACAGGGAGGCACCGGGGAGCTGTTTTTT
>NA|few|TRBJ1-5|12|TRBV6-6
CASKTANQPQHF
TGTGCCAGCAAGACAGCTAATCAGCCCCAGCATTTT
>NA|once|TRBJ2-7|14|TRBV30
CAWSVISGPYEQYF
TGTGCCTGGAGTGTGATTAGCGGTCCCTACGAGCAGTACTTC
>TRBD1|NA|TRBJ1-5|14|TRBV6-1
CASRRDRYNQPQHF
TGTGCCAGCAGACGGGACAGGTACAATCAGCCCCAGCATTTT
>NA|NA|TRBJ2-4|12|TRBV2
CASRGPGPIQYF
TGTGCCAGCAGGGGGCCCGGCCCCATTCAGTACTTC